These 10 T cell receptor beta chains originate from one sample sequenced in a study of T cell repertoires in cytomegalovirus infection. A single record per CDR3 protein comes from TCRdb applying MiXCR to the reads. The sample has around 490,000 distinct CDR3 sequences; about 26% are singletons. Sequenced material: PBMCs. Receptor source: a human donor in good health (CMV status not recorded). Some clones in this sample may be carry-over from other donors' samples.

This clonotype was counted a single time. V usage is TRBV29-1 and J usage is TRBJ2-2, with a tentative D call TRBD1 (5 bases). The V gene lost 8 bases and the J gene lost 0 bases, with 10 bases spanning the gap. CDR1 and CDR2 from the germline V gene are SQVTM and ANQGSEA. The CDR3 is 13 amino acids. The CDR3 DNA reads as TGCAGCATAGGACATGCGAACACCGGGGAGCTGTTTTTT. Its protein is CSIGHANTGELFF.

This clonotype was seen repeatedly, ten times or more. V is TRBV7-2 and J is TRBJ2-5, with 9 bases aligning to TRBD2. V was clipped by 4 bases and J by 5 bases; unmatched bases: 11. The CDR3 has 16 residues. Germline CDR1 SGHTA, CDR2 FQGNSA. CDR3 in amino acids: CASSSQTSGSPETQYF. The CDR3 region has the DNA TGTGCCAGCAGCTCACAGACTAGCGGATCTCCGGAGACCCAGTACTTC.

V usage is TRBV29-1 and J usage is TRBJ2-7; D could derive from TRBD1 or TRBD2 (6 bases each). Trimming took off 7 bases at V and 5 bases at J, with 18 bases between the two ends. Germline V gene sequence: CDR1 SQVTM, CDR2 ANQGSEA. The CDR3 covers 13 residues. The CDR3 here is CSGTRGVGDEQYF. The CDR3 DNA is TGCAGCGGTACAAGGGGGGTTGGGGACGAGCAGTACTTC.

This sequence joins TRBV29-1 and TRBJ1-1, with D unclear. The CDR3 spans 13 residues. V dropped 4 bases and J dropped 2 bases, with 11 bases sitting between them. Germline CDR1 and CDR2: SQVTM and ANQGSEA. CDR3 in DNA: TGCAGCGTTGCAAAATTCTTAAACACTGAAGCTTTCTTT. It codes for CSVAKFLNTEAFF.

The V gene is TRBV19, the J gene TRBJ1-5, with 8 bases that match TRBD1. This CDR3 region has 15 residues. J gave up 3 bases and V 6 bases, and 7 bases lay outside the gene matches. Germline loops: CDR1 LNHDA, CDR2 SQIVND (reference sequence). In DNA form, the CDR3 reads TGTGCCAGTAGCACGGGGCAGGGGGCCAATCAGCCCCAGCATTTT. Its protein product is CASSTGQGANQPQHF.

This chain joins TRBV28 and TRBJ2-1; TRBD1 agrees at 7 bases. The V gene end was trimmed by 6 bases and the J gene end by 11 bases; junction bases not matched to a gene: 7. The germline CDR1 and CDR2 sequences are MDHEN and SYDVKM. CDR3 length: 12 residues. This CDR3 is CASSGQDPQQFF. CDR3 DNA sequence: TGTGCCAGCAGCGGACAGGACCCCCAGCAGTTCTTC.

CDR3 sequence: CASSLAEVWGGNEKLFF. Written as DNA, the CDR3 is TGTGCCAGCAGCTTAGCAGAGGTGTGGGGCGGTAATGAAAAACTGTTTTTT. The V gene is TRBV7-8, the J gene TRBJ1-4; possible D gene TRBD1, 5 bases. The germline gives CDR1 SGHVS, CDR2 FQNEAQ. The CDR3 totals 17 residues. Trimming left V 0 bases short and J 4 bases short, with 15 bases between.

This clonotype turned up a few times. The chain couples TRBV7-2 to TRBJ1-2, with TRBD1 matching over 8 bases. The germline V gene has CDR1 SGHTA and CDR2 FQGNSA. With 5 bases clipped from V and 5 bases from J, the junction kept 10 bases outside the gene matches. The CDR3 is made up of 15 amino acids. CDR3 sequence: CASSAPGTGTYGYTF. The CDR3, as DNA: TGTGCCAGCAGCGCCCCCGGGACAGGAACATATGGCTACACCTTC.

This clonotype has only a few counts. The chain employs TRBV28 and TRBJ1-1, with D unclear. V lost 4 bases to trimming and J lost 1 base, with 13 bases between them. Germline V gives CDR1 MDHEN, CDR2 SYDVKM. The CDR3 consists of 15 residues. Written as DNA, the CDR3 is TGTGCCAGCAGTTCCCGGGGAGACCAGAACACTGAAGCTTTCTTT. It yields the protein CASSSRGDQNTEAFF.

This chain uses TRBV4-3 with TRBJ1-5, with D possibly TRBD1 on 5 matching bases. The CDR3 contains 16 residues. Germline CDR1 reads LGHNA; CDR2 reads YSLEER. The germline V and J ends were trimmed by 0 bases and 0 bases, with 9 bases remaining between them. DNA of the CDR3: TGCGCCAGCAGCCAAGATCGGCAGGGTAGCAATCAGCCCCAGCATTTT. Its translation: CASSQDRQGSNQPQHF.